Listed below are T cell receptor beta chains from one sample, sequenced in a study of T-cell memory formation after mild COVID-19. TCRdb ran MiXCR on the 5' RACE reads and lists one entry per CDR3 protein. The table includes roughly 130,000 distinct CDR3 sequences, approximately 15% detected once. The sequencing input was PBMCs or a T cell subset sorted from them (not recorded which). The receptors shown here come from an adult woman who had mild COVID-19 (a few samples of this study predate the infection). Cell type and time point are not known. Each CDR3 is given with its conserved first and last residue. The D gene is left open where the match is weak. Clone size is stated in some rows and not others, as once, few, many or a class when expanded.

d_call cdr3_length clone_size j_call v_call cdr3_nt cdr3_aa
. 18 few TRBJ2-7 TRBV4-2 TGTGCCAGCAGCCAACGGTACCCCGAACAACATTGGGTCTACGAGCAGTACTTC CASSQRYPEQHWVYEQYF
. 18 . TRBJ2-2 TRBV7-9 TGTGCCAGCAGCTTATCCCGCGTCAAAGGCTTGAACACCGGGGAGCTGTTTTTT CASSLSRVKGLNTGELFF
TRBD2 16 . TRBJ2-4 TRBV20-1 TGCAGTGCTAGAGATCTTAGCGGGAATCCCAAAAACATTCAGTACTTC CSARDLSGNPKNIQYF
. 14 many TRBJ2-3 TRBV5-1 TGCGCCAGCAGCTTACTGTCCGGGGCAGATACGCAGTATTTT CASSLLSGADTQYF
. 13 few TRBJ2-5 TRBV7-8 TGTGCCAGCAGCTTCGGGGTACAAGAGACCCAGTACTTC CASSFGVQETQYF
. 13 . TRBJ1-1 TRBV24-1 TGTGCCACCAGTGCAGGGATTGACACTGAAGCTTTCTTT CATSAGIDTEAFF
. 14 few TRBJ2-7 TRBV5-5 TGTGCCAGCAGCTTGGGGACGGCTCCCTACGAGCAGTACTTC CASSLGTAPYEQYF
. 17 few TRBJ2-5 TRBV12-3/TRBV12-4 TGTGCCAGCAGTTACACCCGGGACCCTAGAAGCTTGGAGACCCAGTACTTC CASSYTRDPRSLETQYF
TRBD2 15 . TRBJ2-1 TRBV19 TGTGCCAGTACCGTGACGACTAGCGGATACAATGAGCAGTTCTTC CASTVTTSGYNEQFF
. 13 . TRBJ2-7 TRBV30 TGTGCCCTGAGACAGACGTGGGGCTACGAGCAGTACTTC CALRQTWGYEQYF
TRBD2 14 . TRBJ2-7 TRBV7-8 TGTGCCAGCACCCGGACTAGCGGACCCTACGAGCAGTACTTC CASTRTSGPYEQYF
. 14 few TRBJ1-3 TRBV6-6 TGTGCCAGCAGGGATACAGGGACCGGAAACACCATATATTTT CASRDTGTGNTIYF
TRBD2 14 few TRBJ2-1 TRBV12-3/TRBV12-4 TGTGCCAGCAGCTTCCTAGCGGGAGCTCTTGAGCAGTTCTTC CASSFLAGALEQFF
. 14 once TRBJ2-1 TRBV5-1 TGCGCCAGCAGCTCTCGGGATTTGGACAATGAGCAGTTCTTC CASSSRDLDNEQFF
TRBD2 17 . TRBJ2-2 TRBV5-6 TGTGCCAGCAGCTCCCTATACCTAGCGGGAGTCTTTGGGGAGCTGTTTTTT CASSSLYLAGVFGELFF
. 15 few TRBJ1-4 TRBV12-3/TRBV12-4 TGTGCCAGCAGTTATTTGGGGGAGGGTGAAGAAAAACTGTTTTTT CASSYLGEGEEKLFF
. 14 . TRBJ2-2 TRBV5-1 TGCGCCAGCAGCCTCAACGGCGGGACCGGGGAGCTGTTTTTT CASSLNGGTGELFF
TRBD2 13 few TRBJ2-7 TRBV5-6 TGTGCCAGCAGCCCGGGACTAGGAAACGAGCAGTACTTC CASSPGLGNEQYF
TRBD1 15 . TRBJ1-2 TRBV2 TGTGCCAGCAGTGTTAGTACAGGGGATACTATGGGCTACACCTTC CASSVSTGDTMGYTF
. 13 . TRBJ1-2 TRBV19 TGTGCCAGTAGTGTCCCGGGACAAACAAATCCCACCTTC CASSVPGQTNPTF
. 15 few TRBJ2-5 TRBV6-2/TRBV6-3 TGTGCCAGCAGTATAGGATGGGGCGTCCAGGAGACCCAGTACTTC CASSIGWGVQETQYF
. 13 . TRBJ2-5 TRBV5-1 TGCGCCAGCAGCTTCGACAGTCCAGAGACCCAGTACTTC CASSFDSPETQYF
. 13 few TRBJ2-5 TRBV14 TGTGCCAGCAGCCAAGGGACAGTAGAGACCCAGTACTTC CASSQGTVETQYF
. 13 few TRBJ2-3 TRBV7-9 TGTGCCAGCAGCCCCACCCCCGGTCACACGCAGTATTTT CASSPTPGHTQYF
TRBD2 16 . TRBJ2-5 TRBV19 TGTGCCAGTAGTAGCGTAACGCTAGCGGGAGGAGAGACCCAGTACTTC CASSSVTLAGGETQYF
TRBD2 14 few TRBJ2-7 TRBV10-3 TGTGCCATCAGTGCGCGGGGGCTAGCGGGCGAGCAGTACTTC CAISARGLAGEQYF
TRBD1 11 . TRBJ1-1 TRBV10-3 TGTGCCATCAGGGGGGACAGCGGAGCTTTCTTT CAIRGDSGAFF
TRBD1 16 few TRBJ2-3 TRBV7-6 TGTGCCAGCAGCCCACAGGGGAACCCTAGCACAGATACGCAGTATTTT CASSPQGNPSTDTQYF
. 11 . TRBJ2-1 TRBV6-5 TGTGCCAGCCACCGCGGGGTTGAGCAGTTCTTC CASHRGVEQFF
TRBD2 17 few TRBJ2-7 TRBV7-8 TGTGCCAGCAGGGTTGCCGGGACTAGCGGGAGGGCCGACGAGCAGTACTTC CASRVAGTSGRADEQYF
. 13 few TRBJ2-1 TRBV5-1 TGCGCCAGCAGCGCGATGAGGGAGGTTGAGCAGTTCTTC CASSAMREVEQFF
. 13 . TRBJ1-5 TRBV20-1 TGCAGTGCTAGAGGGAGCGGTGAACAGCCCCAGCATTTT CSARGSGEQPQHF
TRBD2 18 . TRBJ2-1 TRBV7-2 TGTGCCAGCAGCTTAGCCTCCCGGAGGCTAGCGGGGCACAATGAGCAGTTCTTC CASSLASRRLAGHNEQFF
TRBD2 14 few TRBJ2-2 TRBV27 TGTGCCAGCAGTTTATTAGCGGGAGGCGGGGAGCTGTTTTTT CASSLLAGGGELFF
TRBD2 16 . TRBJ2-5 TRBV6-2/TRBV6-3 TGTGCCAGCAGTTACGGTACTAGCGCGCTTGAAGAGACCCAGTACTTC CASSYGTSALEETQYF
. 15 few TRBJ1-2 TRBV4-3 TGCGCCAGCAGCCAAGTCGGAATCGTACAGGGTGGCTACACCTTC CASSQVGIVQGGYTF
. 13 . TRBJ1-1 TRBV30 TGTGCCTGGATAGCCCGATGGGGCACTGAAGCTTTCTTT CAWIARWGTEAFF
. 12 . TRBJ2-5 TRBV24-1 TGTGCCACCAGTGAAAGGGAAAGGACCCAGTACTTC CATSERERTQYF
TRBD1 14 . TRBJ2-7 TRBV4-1 TGCGCCAGCAGATCTCACAGGGGTGACTACGAGCAGTACTTC CASRSHRGDYEQYF
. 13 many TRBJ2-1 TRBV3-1 TGTGCCAGCAGCCAAGATGATCGACATGAGCAGTTCTTC CASSQDDRHEQFF
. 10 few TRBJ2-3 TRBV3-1 TGTGCCAGCGGCGACGTTACGCAGTATTTT CASGDVTQYF
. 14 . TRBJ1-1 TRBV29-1 TGCAGCGTTCGGGAAAGATCGTCCGGAACTGAAGCTTTCTTT CSVRERSSGTEAFF
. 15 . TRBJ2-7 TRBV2 TGTGCCAGCAGTCCTTATTCTAGTGCGGCCTACGAGCAGTACTTC CASSPYSSAAYEQYF
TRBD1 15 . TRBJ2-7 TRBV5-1 TGCGCCAGCAGCTTGGACGGGACAGGCCTTTACGAGCAGTACTTC CASSLDGTGLYEQYF